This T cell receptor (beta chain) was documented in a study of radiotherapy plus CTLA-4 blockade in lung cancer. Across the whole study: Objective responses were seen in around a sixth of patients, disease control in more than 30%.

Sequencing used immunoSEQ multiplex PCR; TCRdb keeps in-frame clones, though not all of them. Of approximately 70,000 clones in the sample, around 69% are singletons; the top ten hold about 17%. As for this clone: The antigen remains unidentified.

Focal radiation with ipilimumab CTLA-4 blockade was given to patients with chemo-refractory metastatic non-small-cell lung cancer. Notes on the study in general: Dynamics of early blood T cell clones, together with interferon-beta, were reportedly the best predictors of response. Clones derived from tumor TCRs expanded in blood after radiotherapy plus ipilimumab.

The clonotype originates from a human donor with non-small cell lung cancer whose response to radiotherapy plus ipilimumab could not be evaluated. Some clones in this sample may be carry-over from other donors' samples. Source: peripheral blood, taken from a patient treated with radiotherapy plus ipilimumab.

The CDR3 DNA follows: TGCGCCAGCAGTCAGCCGGGTGCTTTCTTT. Amino acid sequence: CASSQPGAFF. The chain recombines TRBV23-1 with TRBJ1-1; D is unresolved. Being an ORF, TRBV23-1 has a function that is uncertain. This CDR3 comprises 10 residues. With 3 bases removed from V and 11 bases from J, the gap between germline ends came to 7 bases.